In its sample, the clone carrying this T cell receptor beta chain was seen a few times. Its antigen is unidentified. This sample is part of a study of post-analysis software for immune sequencing data. CDR3 length: 15 amino acids. V lost 5 bases and J lost 2, with 15 bases in between. The V gene's germline CDR1 is LNHNV and CDR2 YYDKDF (reference sequence). TCR beta cDNA libraries included unique molecular identifiers. TCRdb passed the PCR reads through MiXCR, listing each CDR3 protein once. The repertoire holds approximately 180,000 distinct CDR3 sequences, with over 25% as singletons. Whole-study findings and limits: There was significantly lower normalized Chao1 diversity in multiple sclerosis patients than in controls. Elevated frequency relative to controls characterized roughly five TRBV segments in patients, TRBV5-6, TRBV5-1 and TRBV20-1 among them.

The sample was blood. This receptor was obtained from a girl between 5 and 17 years old with multiple sclerosis. The rearrangement uses TRBV15 and TRBJ1-2, with a weak D call TRBD1 (5 bases). The CDR3 is CATSARGELNYGYTF. DNA of the CDR3: TGTGCCACCAGCGCTCGGGGGGAGCTAAACTATGGCTACACCTTC.